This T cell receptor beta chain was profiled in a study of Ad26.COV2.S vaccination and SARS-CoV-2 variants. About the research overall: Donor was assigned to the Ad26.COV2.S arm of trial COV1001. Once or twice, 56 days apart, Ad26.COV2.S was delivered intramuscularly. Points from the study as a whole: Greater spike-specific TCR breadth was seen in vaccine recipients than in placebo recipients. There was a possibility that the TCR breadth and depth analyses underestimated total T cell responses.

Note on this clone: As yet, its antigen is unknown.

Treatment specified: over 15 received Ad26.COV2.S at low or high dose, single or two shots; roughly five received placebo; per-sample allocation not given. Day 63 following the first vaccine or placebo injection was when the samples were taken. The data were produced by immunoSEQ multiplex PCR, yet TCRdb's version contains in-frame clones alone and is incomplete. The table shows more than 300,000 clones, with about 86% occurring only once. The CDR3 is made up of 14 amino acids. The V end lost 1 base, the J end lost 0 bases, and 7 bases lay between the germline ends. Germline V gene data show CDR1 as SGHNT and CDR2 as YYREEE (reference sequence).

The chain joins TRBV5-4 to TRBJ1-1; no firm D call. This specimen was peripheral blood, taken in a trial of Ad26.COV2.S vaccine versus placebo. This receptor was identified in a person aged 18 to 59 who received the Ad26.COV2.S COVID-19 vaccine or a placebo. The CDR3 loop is CASSLIEVNTEAFF. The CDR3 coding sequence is TGTGCCAGCAGCTTGATCGAGGTGAACACTGAAGCTTTCTTT.